This record concerns one TCR beta chain sequence. One end of the junction varies from germline; a read error may be responsible. This CDR3 is 14 amino acids long. CDR1 is SGHDN, CDR2 FVKESK, per germline. The sort gate was single viable CD3+CD4+CD8-CD45RO+ cells for memory CD4+ T cells. These data come from a study of memory CD4+ T cells and cytomegalovirus serostatus. Sequenced by immunoSEQ multiplex PCR; TCRdb stores in-frame clones only, minus some. The sample comprises about 75,000 clones, roughly 78% of which are singletons, and just over 2.5% rests with the top ten. This sequence joins TRBV14 and TRBJ1-2, with a tentative D call TRBD1 (5 bases). The TCR was taken from an adult in good health and CMV-seropositive. What was sequenced was memory CD4+ T cells from blood. CDR3 sequence reads: CASSQGVQAPGSVF. The CDR3 DNA is TGTGCCAGCAGCCAAGGGGTACAGGCCCCGGGGTCAGTCTTC.